By sample share, the clone carrying this TCR beta chain is large (0.1 to 1%). Its antigen is unidentified. Germline assignment: CDR1 SGDLS and CDR2 YYNGEE. The CDR3 runs to 15 residues. V gave up 3 bases and J gave up 6 bases; unmatched junction bases: 10. TCR alpha and beta CDR3 regions were amplified from RNA using iRepertoire nested multiplex PCR. For one-step reverse transcription and amplification, about 90-450 ng of tissue mRNA or PBMC total RNA was used. In TCRdb, the multiplex PCR reads were re-called with MiXCR into one record per CDR3 protein. The table records roughly 16,000 distinct CDR3 sequences, 58% of them present only once. The entry originates in a study of glioma-infiltrating T cells. Study-wide results and caveats: Very few CDR3 sequences were shared between tissue and blood. Above-expected tissue-blood divergence occurred in all gliomas, most in low-grade ones.

This chain joins TRBV9 and TRBJ2-7; 9 bases line up with TRBD1. Material: glioma tissue, nonneoplastic brain tissue, or PBMCs (not recorded which). This TCR came from a human donor with low-grade glioma or glioblastoma, undergoing nonglioma brain surgery, or in good health (not recorded which). CDR3 in amino acids: CASSASTGQGSEQYF. The DNA of the CDR3 is TGTGCCAGCAGCGCGTCCACGGGACAGGGAAGCGAGCAGTACTTC.